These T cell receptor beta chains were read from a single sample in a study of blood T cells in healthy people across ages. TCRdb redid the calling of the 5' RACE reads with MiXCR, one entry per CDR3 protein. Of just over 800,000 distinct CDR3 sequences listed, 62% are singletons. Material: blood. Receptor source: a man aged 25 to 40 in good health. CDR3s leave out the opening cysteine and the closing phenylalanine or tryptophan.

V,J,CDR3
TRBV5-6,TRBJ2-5,ASSVTGTRETQY
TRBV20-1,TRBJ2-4,SATPDRPWAKNIQY
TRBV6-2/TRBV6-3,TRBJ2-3,ASSYSSMGSSLDTQY
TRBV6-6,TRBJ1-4,ASSPQSDKLF
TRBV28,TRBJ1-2,ASSPLRVGIYGYT
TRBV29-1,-,SVEQGSPYEQY
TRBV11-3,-,ASSFFSGGQETQY
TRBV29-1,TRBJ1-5,SVVLGQGGNQPQH
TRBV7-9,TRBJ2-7,ASSPGTANNYEQY
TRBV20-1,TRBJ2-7,SARERRVASGDYEQY
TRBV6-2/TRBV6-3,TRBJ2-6,ASGDGSGANVLT
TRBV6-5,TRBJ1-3,ASRETVALGNTIY
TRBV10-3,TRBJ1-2,AISDLGQGNYGYT
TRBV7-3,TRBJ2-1,ASSFTGAPYNEQF
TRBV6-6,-,ASSYGSVQTYEQY
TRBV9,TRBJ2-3,ASSVGAARDTQY
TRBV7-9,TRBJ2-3,ASSEGHTGGRDTQY
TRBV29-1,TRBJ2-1,SAGQIYNEQF
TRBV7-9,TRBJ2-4,ASSVPGPAFWEQY
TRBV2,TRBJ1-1,ASSQDGRGNTEAF
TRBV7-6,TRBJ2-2,ASSAQRGAGELF
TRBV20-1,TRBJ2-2,SARRTDPGELF
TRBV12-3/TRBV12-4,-,ASSGGAGGLYEQY
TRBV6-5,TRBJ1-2,ASSYEGTGYGYT
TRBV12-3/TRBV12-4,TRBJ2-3,TSSPGTDTQY
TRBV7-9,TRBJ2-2,ASSLARNTGELF